A selection of T cell receptor beta chains follows, all from one sample in a study of shared clonotypes between healthy human individuals. Method: immunoSEQ multiplex PCR; TCRdb's copy keeps in-frame clones and lacks some. In the table there are 2 million to 2.5 million clones, nearly 97% of which are singletons. The specimen sequenced was naive CD4+ T cells sorted from blood. Source of these receptors: a man aged 18-30 years in good health. CDR3s include the opening cysteine and the closing phenylalanine or tryptophan. The D gene is left open where the match is weak. Where a row states a size, it is once, few, many or the class of an expanded clone; other rows omit it.

d_gene,v_gene,abundance,j_gene,CDR3aa,CDR3nt
TRBD2,TRBV27,-,TRBJ2-5,CASRLAGAETQYF,TGTGCCAGCAGGCTAGCGGGGGCCGAGACCCAGTACTTC
TRBD2,TRBV5-1,-,TRBJ2-1,CASSLMAGEDNEQFF,TGCGCCAGCAGCTTGATGGCGGGAGAAGACAATGAGCAGTTCTTC
TRBD1,TRBV5-1,-,TRBJ2-7,CASSWDRGMDEQYF,TGCGCCAGCAGCTGGGACAGGGGAATGGACGAGCAGTACTTC
-,TRBV11-2,-,TRBJ2-5,CASRKAPLQETQYF,TGTGCCAGCAGAAAAGCCCCTTTACAAGAGACCCAGTACTTC
TRBD1,TRBV19,-,TRBJ1-2,CASRPQGAEGYTF,TGTGCCAGTAGGCCACAGGGGGCGGAAGGCTACACCTTC
-,TRBV4-1,-,TRBJ2-1,CASSQGRARSSYNEQFF,TGCGCCAGCAGCCAAGGGAGGGCCAGGAGCTCCTACAATGAGCAGTTCTTC
-,TRBV2,-,TRBJ2-5,CASSPEAGSQETQYF,TGTGCCAGCAGTCCTGAGGCCGGATCGCAAGAGACCCAGTACTTC
TRBD1,TRBV5-4,-,TRBJ2-1,CASSLGDRDSAEQFF,TGTGCCAGCAGCTTGGGAGACAGGGATTCGGCTGAGCAGTTCTTC
-,TRBV7-2,-,TRBJ1-5,CASSLNSPFSNQPQHF,TGTGCCAGCAGCTTAAACAGTCCCTTTAGCAATCAGCCCCAGCATTTT
-,TRBV7-8,-,TRBJ2-1,CASSLDHYRGYNEQFF,TGTGCCAGCAGCTTAGACCACTACCGGGGCTACAATGAGCAGTTCTTC
-,TRBV6-6,-,TRBJ2-1,CASTQMNEQFF,TGTGCCAGCACCCAGATGAATGAGCAGTTCTTC
TRBD2,TRBV7-2,-,TRBJ2-7,CASSPLAGANLNVYEQYF,TGTGCCAGCAGCCCGCTAGCGGGAGCAAACTTGAATGTCTACGAGCAGTACTTC
TRBD2,TRBV7-2,once,TRBJ2-7,CASSATTVTSGGYEQYF,TGTGCCAGCAGCGCCACTACTGTTACTAGCGGGGGGTACGAGCAGTACTTC
-,TRBV5-6,-,TRBJ1-3,CASSLRGAMSGNTIYF,TGTGCCAGCAGCTTGAGAGGTGCTATGTCTGGAAACACCATATATTTT
-,TRBV5-1,-,TRBJ2-5,CASSERETQYF,TGCGCCAGCAGCGAGAGGGAGACCCAGTACTTC
-,TRBV7-2,-,TRBJ1-4,CASSLVPPPVDEKLFF,TGTGCCAGCAGCTTAGTTCCGCCTCCAGTTGATGAAAAACTGTTTTTT
TRBD1,TRBV5-1,-,TRBJ1-6,CASSFTGVDSPLHF,TGCGCCAGCAGCTTCACAGGGGTTGATTCACCCCTCCACTTT
-,TRBV18,-,TRBJ2-3,CASSGSYSDTQYF,TGTGCCAGCTCAGGCTCGTATTCAGATACGCAGTATTTT